The text below deals with one T cell receptor beta chain. Sequencing was performed with immunoSEQ multiplex PCR; in TCRdb, only in-frame clones are kept and a portion is missing. The sample has tens of thousands of clones; approximately 84% are singletons. The CDR3 contains 14 residues. The V end lost 2 bases, the J end lost 5 bases, and 13 bases lay between the germline ends. CDR1 MDHEN and CDR2 SYDVKM come from the germline V gene. This entry is derived from a study of T cell clones after liver transplantation. This sample comprised CD8+ T cells from blood, obtained 54 months after liver transplant. This TCR derives from a human patient who received a liver transplant. Some T cells may be transferred from the graft donor. This chain links TRBV28 with TRBJ2-7; D could derive from TRBD1 or TRBD2 (5 bases each). The chain's CDR3 is CASSLGTGIHEQYF. CDR3 nucleotide sequence: TGTGCCAGCAGTTTAGGGACCGGCATTCACGAGCAGTACTTC.